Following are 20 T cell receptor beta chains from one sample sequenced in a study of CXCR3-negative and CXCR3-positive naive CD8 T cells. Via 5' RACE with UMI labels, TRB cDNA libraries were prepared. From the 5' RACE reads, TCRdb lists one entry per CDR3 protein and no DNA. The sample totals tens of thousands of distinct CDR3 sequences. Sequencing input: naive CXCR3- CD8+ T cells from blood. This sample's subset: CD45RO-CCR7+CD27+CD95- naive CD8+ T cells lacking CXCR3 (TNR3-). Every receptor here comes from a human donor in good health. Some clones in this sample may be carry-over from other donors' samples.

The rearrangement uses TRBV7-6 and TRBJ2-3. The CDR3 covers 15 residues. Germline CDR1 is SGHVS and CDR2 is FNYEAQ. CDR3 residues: CASSLWGRFTDTQYF.

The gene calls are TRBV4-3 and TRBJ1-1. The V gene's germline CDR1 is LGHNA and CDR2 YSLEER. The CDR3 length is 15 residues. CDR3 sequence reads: CASSRSHSMNTEAFF.

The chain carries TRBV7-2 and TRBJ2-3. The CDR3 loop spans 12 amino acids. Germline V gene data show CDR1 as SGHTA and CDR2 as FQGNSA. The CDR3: CASSLWGDTQYF.

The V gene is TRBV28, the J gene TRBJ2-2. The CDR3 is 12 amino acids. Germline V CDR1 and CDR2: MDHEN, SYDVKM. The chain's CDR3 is CASSFEGGELFF.

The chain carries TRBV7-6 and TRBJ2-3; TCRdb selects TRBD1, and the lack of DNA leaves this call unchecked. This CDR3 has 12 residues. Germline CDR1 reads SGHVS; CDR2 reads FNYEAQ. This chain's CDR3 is CASSHREDTQYF.

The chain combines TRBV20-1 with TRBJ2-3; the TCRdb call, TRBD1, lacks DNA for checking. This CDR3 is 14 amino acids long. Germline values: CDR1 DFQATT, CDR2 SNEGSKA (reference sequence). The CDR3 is CSARVITPGGPQYF.

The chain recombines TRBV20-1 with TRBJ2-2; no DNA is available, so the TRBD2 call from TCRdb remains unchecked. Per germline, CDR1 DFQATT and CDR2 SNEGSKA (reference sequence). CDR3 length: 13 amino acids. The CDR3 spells CSARGEDTGELFF.

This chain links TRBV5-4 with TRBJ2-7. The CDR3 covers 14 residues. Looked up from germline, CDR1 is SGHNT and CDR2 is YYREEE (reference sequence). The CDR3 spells CASSLDLSSYEQYF.

The CDR3 sequence: CASSTGQGVSYEQYF. The rearrangement links TRBV12-3 or TRBV12-4 to TRBJ2-7; TCRdb lists TRBD1, though no DNA is available to test this call. The CDR3 totals 15 residues.

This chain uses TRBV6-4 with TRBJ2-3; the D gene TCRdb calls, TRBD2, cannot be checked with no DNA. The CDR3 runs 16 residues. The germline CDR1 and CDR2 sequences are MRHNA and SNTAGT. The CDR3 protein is CASSGGSGSGTDTQYF.

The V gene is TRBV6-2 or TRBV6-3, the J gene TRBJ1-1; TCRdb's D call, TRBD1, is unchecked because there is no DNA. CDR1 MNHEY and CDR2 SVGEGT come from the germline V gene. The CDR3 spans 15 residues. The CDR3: CASSYGSGKNTEAFF.

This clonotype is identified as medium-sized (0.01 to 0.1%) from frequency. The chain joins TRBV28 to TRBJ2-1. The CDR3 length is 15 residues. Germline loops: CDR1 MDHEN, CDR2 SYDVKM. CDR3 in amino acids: CASTLLVSSYNEQFF.

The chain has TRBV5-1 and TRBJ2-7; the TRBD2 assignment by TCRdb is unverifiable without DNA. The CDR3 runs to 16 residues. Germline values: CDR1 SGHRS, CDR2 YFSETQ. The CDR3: CASSFPPAGDIDEQYF.

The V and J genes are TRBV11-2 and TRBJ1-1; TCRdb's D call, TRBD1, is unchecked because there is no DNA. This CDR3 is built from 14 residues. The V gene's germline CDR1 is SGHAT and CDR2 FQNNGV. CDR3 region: CASSFTGGNTEAFF.

CDR3: CASTLWLGAMNTEAFF. The chain has TRBV21-1 and TRBJ1-1; TCRdb lists TRBD1, though no DNA is available to test this call. TRBV21-1 is tagged as a pseudogene. This CDR3 region has 16 residues.

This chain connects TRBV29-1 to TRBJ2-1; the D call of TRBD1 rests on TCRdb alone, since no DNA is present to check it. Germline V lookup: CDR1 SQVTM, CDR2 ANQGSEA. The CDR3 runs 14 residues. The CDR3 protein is CSVPPMGPSNEQFF.

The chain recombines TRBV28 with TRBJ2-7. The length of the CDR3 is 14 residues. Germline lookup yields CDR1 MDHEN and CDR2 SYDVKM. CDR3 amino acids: CASSLAGSTYEQYF.

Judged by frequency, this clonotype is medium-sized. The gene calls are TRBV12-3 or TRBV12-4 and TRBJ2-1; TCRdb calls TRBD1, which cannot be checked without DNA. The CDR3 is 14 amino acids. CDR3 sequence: CASTKFDRGNEQFF.

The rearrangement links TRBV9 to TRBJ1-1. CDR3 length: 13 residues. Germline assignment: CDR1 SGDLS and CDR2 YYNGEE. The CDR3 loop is CASSVGANTEAFF.

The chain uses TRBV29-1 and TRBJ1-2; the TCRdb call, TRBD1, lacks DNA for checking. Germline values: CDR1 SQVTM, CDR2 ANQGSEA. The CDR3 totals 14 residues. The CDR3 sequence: CSVEQGGSNYGYTF.